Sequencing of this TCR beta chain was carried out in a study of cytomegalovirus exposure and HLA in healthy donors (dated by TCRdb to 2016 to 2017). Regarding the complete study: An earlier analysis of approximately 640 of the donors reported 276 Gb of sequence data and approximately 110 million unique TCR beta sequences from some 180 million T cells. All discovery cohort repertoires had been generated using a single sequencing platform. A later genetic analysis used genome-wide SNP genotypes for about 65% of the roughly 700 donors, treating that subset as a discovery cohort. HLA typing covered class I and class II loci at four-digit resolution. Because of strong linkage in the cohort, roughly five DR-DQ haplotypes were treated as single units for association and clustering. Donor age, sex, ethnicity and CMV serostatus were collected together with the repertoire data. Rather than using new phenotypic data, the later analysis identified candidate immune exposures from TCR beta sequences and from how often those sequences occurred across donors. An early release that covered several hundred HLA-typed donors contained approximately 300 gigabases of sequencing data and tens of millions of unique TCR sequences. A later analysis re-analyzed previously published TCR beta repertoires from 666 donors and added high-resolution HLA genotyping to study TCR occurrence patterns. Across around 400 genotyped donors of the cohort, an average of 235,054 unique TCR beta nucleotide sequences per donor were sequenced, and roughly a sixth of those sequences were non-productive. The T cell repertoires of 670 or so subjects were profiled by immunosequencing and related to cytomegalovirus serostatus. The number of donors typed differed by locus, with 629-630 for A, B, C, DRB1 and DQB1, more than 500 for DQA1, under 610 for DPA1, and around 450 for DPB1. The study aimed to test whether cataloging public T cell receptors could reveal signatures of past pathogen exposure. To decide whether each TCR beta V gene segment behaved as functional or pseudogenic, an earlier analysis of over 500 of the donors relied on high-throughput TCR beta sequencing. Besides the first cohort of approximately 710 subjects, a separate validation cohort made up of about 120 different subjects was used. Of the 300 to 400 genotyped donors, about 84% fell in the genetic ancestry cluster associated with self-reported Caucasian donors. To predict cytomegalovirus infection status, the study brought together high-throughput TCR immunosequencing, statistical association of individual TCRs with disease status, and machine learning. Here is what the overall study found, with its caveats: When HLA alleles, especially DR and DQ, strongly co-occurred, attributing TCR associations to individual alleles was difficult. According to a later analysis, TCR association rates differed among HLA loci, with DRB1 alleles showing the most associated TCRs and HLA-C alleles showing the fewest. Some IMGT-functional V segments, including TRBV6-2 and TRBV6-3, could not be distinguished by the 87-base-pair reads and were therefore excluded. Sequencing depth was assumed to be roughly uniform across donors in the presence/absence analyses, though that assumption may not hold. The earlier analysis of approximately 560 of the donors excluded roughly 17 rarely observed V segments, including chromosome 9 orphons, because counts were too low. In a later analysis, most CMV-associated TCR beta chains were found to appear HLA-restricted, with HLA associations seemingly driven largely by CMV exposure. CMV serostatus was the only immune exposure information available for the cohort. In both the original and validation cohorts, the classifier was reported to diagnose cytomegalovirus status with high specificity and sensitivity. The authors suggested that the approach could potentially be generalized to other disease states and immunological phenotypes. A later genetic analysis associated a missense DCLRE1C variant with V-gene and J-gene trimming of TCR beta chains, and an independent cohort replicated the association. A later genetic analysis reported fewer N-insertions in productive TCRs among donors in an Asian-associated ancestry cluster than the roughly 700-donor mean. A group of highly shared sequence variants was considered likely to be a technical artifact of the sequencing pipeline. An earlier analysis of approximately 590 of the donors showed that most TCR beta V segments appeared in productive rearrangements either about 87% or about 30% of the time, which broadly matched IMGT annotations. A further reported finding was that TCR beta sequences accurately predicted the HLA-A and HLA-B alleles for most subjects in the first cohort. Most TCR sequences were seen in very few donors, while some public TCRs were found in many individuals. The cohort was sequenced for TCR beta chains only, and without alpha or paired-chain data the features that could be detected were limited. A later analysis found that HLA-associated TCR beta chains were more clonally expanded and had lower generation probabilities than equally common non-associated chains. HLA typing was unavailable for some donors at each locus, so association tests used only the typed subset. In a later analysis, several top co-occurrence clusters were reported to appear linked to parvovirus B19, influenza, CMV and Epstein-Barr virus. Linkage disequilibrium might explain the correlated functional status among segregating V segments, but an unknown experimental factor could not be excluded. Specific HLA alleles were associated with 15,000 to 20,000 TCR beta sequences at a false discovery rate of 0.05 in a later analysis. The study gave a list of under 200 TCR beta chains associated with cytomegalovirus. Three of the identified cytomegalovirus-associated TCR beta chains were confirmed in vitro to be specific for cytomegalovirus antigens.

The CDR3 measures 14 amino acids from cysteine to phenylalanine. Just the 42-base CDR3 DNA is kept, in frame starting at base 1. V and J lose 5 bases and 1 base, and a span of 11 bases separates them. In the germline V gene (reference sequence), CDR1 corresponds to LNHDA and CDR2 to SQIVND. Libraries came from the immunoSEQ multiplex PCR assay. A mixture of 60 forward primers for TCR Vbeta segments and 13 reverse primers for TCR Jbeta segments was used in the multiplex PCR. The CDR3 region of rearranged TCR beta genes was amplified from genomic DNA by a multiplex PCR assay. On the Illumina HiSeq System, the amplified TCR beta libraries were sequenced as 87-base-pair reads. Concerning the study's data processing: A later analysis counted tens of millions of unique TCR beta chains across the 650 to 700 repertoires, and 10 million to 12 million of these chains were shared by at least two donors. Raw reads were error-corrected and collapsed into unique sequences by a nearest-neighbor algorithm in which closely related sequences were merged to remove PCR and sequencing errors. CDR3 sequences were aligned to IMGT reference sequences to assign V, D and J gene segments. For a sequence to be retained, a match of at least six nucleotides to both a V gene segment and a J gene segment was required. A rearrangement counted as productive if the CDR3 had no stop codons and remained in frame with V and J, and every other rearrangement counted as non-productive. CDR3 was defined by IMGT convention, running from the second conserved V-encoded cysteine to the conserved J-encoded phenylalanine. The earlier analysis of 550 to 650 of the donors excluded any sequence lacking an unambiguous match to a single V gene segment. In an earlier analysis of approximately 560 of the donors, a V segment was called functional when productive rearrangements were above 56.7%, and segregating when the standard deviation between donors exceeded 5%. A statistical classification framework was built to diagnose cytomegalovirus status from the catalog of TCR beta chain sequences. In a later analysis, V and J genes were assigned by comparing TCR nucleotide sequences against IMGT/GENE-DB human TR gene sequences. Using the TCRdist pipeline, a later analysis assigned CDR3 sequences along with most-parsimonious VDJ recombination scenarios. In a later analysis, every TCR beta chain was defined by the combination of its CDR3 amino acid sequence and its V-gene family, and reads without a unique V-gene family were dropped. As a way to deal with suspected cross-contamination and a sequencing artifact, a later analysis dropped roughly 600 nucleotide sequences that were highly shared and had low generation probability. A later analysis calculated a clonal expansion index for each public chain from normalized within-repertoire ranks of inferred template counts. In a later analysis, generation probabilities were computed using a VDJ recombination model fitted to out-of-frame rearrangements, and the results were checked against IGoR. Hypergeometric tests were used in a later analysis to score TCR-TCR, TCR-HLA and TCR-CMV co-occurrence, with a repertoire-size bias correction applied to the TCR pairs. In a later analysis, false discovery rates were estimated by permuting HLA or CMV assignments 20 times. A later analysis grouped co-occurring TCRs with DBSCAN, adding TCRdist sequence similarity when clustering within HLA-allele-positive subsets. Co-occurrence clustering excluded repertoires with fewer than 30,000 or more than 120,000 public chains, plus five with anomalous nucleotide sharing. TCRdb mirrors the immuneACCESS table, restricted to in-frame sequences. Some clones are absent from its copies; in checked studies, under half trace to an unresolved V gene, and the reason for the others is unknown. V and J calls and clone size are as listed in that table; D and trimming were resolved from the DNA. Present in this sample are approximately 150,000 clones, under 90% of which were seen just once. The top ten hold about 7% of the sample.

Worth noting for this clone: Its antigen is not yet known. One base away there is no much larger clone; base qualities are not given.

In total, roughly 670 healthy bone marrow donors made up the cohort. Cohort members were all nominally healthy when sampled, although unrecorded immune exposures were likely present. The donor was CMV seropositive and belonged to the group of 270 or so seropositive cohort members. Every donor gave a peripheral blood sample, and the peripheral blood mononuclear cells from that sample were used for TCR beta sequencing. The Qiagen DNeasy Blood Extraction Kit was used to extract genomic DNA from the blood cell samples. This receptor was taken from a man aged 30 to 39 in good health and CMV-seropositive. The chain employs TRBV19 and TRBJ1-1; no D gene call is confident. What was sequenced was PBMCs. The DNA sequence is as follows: TGTGCCAGTAGTCCTTGGGAGCCGAACACTGAAGCTTTCTTT. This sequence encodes CASSPWEPNTEAFF.